This T cell receptor beta chain was documented in a study of shared clonotypes between healthy human individuals. TCRdb's table, derived via immunoSEQ multiplex PCR, lists solely in-frame clones and lacks some. This table has some 2,500,000 clones, 90% to 95% appearing once. This receptor was obtained from a man aged 18 to 29 in good health. Some clones in this sample may be carry-over from other donors' samples. The sample consisted of naive CD4+ T cells from PBMCs. Subset of the sample: CD45RA+ positively selected.

DNA of the CDR3: TGTGCCAGCAGCTATCAGCCGCCCTACGAGCAGTACTTC. Protein: CASSYQPPYEQYF. This chain links TRBV13 with TRBJ2-7, with D unclear. The V gene lost 4 bases and the J gene lost 2 bases, with 9 bases spanning the gap. The CDR3 runs to 13 residues. The germline V gene has CDR1 PRHDT and CDR2 FYEKMQ (reference sequence).